This TCR beta chain was profiled in a study of regulatory T cells in long-lasting Graves disease. Study overall: Graves' patients, diagnosed recently, had received antithyroid drugs under 3 months.

Turning to this clonotype: At one end, the junction sequence differs from germline, possibly due to a read error.

The CDR3 is 17 residues long. Germline V gives CDR1 SGHKS, CDR2 YYEKEE (reference sequence). According to the study, TCR beta libraries were built with iRepertoire HTBI primers and CDR3-region Arm-PCR. Each CDR3 protein gets one entry after TCRdb re-called the multiplex PCR reads with MiXCR. The data contain 530,000 or so distinct CDR3 sequences, about 16% of them seen just once; the ten biggest clones take up around 13%. Sample time point: newly diagnosed GD, antithyroid drugs for less than 3 months. Isolated PBMC RNA provided the starting material for the TCR library. Diagnosing Graves' disease relied on the American Thyroid Association guidelines. The data were also submitted as part of a second study, on T cells in Graves' hyperthyroidism and ophthalmopathy. As reported in that work: From stable hyperthyroidism, ophthalmopathy was set apart by a 13 V-J model.

The rearrangement uses TRBV5-5 and TRBJ2-2, with TRBD1 matching 7 bases. This sequence was found in a man younger than 30 with Graves disease. The specimen was peripheral blood mononuclear cells (PBMCs), collected at new diagnosis, from a patient treated with antithyroid drugs. Here the CDR3 reads CASSLDRGRLNTGEPFF. The DNA of the CDR3 is TGTGCCAGCAGCTTGGACAGGGGCCGATTGAACACCGGGGAGCCGTTTTTT.